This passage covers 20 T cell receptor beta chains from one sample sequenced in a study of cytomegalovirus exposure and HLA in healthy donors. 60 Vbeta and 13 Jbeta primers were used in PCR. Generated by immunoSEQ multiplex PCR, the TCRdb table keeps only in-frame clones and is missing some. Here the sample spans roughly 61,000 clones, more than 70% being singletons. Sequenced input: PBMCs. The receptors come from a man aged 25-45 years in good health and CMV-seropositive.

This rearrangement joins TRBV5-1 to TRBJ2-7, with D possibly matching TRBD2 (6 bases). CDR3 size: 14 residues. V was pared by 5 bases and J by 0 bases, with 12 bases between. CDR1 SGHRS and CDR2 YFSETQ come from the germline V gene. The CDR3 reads CASRAHGSSYEQYF. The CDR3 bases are TGCGCCAGCAGAGCCCACGGGAGCTCCTACGAGCAGTACTTC.

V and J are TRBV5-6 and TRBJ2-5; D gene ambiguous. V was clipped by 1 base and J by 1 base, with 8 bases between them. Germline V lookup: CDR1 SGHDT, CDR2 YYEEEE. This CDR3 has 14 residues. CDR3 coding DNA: TGTGCCAGCAGCTTGATGCAGATCCAAGAGACCCAGTACTTC. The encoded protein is CASSLMQIQETQYF.

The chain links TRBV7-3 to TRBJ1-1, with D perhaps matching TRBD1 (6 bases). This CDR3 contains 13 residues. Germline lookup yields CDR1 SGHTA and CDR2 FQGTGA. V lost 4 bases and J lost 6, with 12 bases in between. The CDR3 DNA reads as TGTGCCAGCAGCTCCACAGGGATGGCTGAAGCTTTCTTT. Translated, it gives CASSSTGMAEAFF.

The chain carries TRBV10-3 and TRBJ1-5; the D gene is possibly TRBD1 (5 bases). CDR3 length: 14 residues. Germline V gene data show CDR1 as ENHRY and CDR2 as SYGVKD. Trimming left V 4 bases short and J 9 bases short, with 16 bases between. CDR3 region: CAISGGGLGSPQHF. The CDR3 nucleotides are TGTGCCATCAGTGGGGGGGGTCTAGGATCGCCCCAGCATTTT.

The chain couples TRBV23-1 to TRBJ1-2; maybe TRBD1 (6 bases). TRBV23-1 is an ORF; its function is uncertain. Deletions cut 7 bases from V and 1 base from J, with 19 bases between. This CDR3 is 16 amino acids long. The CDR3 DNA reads TGCGCCAGCACCCTAAACACAGGGAATCTTAACTATGGCTACACCTTC. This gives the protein CASTLNTGNLNYGYTF.

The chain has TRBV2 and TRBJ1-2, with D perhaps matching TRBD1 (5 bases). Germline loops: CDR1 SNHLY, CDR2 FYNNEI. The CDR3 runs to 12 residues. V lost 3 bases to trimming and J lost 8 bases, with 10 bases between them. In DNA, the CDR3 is TGTGCCAGCAGTGAGTTGGGGCGAGGCTACACCTTC. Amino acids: CASSELGRGYTF. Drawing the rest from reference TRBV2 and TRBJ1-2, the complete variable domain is EPEVTQTPSHQVTQMGQEVILRCVPISNHLYFYWYRQILGQKVEFLVSFYNNEISEKSEIFDDQFSVERPDGSNFTLKIRSTKLEDSAMYFCASSELGRGYTFGSGTRLTVV.

CDR3 in DNA: TGCGCCAGCAGGTCCGAGCCGGGAGTCTCCTACAATGAGCAGTTCTTC. Amino acids: CASRSEPGVSYNEQFF. This chain joins TRBV5-1 and TRBJ2-1, with D perhaps TRBD2 (6 bases). Per germline, CDR1 SGHRS and CDR2 YFSETQ. This CDR3 spans 16 amino acids. V was clipped by 5 bases and J by 0 bases, with 15 bases between them.

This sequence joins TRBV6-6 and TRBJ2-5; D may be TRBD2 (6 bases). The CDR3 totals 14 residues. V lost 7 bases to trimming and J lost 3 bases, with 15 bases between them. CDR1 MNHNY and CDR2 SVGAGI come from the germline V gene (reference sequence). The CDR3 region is CASIPGGGKETQYF. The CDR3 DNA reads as TGTGCCAGCATCCCCGGCGGCGGGAAAGAGACCCAGTACTTC.

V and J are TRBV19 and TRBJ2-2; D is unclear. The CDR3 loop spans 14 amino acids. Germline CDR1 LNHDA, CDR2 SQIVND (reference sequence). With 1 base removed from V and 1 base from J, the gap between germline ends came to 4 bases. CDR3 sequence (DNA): TGTGCCAGTAGTATAGGCAGGAACACCGGGGAGCTGTTTTTT. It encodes CASSIGRNTGELFF.

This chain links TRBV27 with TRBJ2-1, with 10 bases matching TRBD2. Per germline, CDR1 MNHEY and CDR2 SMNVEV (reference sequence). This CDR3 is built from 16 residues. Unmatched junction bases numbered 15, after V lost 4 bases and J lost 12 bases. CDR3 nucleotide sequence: TGTGCCAGCAGTTACCTAGCGGGAGAAATGTTTTATATGCAGTTCTTC. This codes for CASSYLAGEMFYMQFF.

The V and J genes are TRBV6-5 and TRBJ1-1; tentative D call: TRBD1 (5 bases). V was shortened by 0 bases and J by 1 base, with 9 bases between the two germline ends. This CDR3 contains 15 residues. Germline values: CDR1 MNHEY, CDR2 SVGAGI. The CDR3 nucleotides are TGTGCCAGCAGTTACTCGGGGGGACCGAACACTGAAGCTTTCTTT. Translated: CASSYSGGPNTEAFF.

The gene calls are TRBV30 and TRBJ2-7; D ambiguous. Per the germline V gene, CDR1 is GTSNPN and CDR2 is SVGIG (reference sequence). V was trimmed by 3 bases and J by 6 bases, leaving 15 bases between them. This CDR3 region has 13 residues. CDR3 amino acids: CAWSPDLASEQYF. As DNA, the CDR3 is TGTGCCTGGAGCCCCGACTTGGCGAGCGAGCAGTACTTC.

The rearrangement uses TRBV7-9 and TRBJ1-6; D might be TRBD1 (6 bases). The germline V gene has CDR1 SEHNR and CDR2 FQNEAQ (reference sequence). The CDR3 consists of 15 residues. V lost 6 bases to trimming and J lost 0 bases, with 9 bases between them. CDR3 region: CASRGGVSYNSPLHF. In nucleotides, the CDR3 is TGTGCCAGCAGAGGGGGGGTCTCCTATAATTCACCCCTCCACTTT.

The CDR3 sequence is CASSSGGNTEAFF. The CDR3 DNA reads TGTGCCAGCAGCTCAGGGGGCAACACTGAAGCTTTCTTT. The genes are TRBV7-3 and TRBJ1-1; 8 nucleotides line up with TRBD1. V gave up 4 bases and J gave up 2 bases; unmatched junction bases: 0. The CDR3 is made up of 13 amino acids. Germline CDR1 is SGHTA and CDR2 is FQGTGA.

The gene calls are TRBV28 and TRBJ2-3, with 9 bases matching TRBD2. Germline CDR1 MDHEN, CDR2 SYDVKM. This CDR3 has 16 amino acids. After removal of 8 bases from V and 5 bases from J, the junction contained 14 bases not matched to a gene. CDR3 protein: CASCARSGRREDTQYF. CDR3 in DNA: TGTGCCAGCTGTGCGAGGAGCGGGAGGCGTGAAGATACGCAGTATTTT.

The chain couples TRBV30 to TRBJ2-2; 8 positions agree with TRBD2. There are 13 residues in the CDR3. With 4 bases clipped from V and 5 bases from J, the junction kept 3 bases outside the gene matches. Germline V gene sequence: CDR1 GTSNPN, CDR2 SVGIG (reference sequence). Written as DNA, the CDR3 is TGTGCCTGGACTAGCGGGTTTACCGGGGAGCTGTTTTTT. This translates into CAWTSGFTGELFF.

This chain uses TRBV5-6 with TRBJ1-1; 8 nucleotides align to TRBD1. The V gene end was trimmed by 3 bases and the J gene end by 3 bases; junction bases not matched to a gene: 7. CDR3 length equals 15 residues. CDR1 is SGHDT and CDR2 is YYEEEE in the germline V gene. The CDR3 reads CASSWGTGIYTEAFF. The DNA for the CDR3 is TGTGCCAGCAGCTGGGGGACAGGCATCTACACTGAAGCTTTCTTT.

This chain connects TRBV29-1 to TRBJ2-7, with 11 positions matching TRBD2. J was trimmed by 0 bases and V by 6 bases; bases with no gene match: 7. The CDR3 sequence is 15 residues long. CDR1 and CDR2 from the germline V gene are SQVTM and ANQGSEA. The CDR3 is CSVLISGRASYEQYF. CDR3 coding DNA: TGCAGCGTATTAATTAGCGGGAGGGCCTCCTACGAGCAGTACTTC.

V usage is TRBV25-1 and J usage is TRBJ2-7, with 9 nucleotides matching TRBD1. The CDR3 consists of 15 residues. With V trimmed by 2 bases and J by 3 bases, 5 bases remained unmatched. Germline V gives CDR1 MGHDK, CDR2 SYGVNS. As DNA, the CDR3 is TGTGCCAGCAGTGAAAAGGGGGGACAGGGCTACGAGCAGTACTTC. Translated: CASSEKGGQGYEQYF.

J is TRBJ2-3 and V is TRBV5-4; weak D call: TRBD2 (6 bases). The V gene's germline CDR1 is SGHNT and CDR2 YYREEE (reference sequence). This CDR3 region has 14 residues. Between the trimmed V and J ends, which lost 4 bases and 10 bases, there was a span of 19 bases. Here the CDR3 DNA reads TGTGCCAGCAGCCCTCGGTCCTTCGGCGGGGCGCAGTATTTT. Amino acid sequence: CASSPRSFGGAQYF.